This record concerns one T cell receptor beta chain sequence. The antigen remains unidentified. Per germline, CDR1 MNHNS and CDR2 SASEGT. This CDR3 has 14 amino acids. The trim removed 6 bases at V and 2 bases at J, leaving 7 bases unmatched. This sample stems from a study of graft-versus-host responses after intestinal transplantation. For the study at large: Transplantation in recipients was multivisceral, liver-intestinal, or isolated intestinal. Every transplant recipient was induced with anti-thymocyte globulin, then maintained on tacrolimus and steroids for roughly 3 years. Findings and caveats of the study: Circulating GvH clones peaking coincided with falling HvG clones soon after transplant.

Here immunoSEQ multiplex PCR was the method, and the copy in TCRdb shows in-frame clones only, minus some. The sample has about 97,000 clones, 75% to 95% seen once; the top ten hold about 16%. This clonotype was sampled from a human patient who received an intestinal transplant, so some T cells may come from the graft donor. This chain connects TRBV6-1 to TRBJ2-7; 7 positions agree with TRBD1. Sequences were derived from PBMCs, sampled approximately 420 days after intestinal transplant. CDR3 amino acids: CASRGRGGTYEQYF. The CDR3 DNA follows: TGTGCCAGCAGGGGGAGAGGGGGCACCTACGAGCAGTACTTC.